This is a list of T cell receptor beta chains from one sample in a study of blood T cell repertoires in COVID-19. Sequencing was performed with immunoSEQ multiplex PCR; in TCRdb, only in-frame clones are kept and a portion is missing. The sample lists some 170,000 clones; more than 80% were seen once. Sequences were obtained from PBMCs or T cells enriched from blood (not recorded which). These receptors originate from a man aged 40-55 years who had recovered from COVID-19. CDR3s include the opening cysteine and the closing phenylalanine or tryptophan. Fields, in order: V gene, CDR3 protein.

v_gene: TRBV10-3; CDR3aa: CAISVRGYEQYF
v_gene: TRBV30; CDR3aa: CAWSVLGQGWGEQYF
v_gene: TRBV12-3/TRBV12-4; CDR3aa: CASRDGQGADTF
v_gene: TRBV2; CDR3aa: CASSRGHWITVTEAFF
v_gene: TRBV28; CDR3aa: CASSRTGRSQFF
v_gene: TRBV21-1; CDR3aa: CASSKPPGWDSPLHF
v_gene: TRBV2; CDR3aa: CASRADLGNTIYF
v_gene: TRBV27; CDR3aa: CASSLGPFGSGNTIYF
v_gene: TRBV28; CDR3aa: CASSLRSSGRKGAKNIQYF
v_gene: TRBV18; CDR3aa: CASSQTGAGGLSPLHF
v_gene: TRBV9; CDR3aa: CASRAGTGHNEQFF
v_gene: TRBV5-6; CDR3aa: CASSPDRAMNSPLHF
v_gene: TRBV5-6; CDR3aa: CASSLAGHPIQYF
v_gene: TRBV27; CDR3aa: CASARQWDQPQHF
v_gene: TRBV25-1; CDR3aa: CASSDARTVSYNEQFF
v_gene: TRBV2; CDR3aa: CASGRAGLPNTIYF
v_gene: TRBV27; CDR3aa: CASKSGSGELFF
v_gene: TRBV27; CDR3aa: CASRGVSEKLFF
v_gene: TRBV27; CDR3aa: CASSHGVGSTNGYTF
v_gene: TRBV9; CDR3aa: CASSASSQIGTPRDEQFF
v_gene: TRBV7-3; CDR3aa: CASSLTSGRGETQYF
v_gene: TRBV19; CDR3aa: CASSMTSGTSTDTQYF
v_gene: TRBV11-3; CDR3aa: CASSPRPGGPEAFF
v_gene: TRBV2; CDR3aa: CASSEGRRAYGYTF
v_gene: TRBV28; CDR3aa: CASSLPGQNTEAFF
v_gene: TRBV5-5; CDR3aa: CASSLGLAGAGTGELFF
v_gene: TRBV5-1; CDR3aa: CASSLEGRPDQPQHF
v_gene: TRBV3-1/TRBV3-2; CDR3aa: CASRVGAGSVAGSPLHF
v_gene: TRBV6-1; CDR3aa: CASSEGGAYEQYF
v_gene: TRBV5-5; CDR3aa: CASSLGLGGPGGYTF
v_gene: TRBV19; CDR3aa: CASSIDTSEQYF
v_gene: TRBV28; CDR3aa: CASSPGQGPYGYTF
v_gene: TRBV6-5; CDR3aa: CASRLAGGLETQYF
v_gene: TRBV19; CDR3aa: CASRGQINSPLHF
v_gene: TRBV5-5; CDR3aa: CASSEGQGFEQYF
v_gene: TRBV24-1; CDR3aa: CATSSLTGGDEQYF
v_gene: TRBV24-1; CDR3aa: CATSDRGGWETQYF
v_gene: TRBV10-1; CDR3aa: CASSESGQLTEAFF
v_gene: TRBV7-6; CDR3aa: CASSLVAGGSEYQFF
v_gene: TRBV27; CDR3aa: CASTRQGNSPLHF
v_gene: TRBV2; CDR3aa: CASAGGVNYGYTF
v_gene: TRBV7-8; CDR3aa: CASSLEQTFGGYTF
v_gene: TRBV7-2; CDR3aa: CASSDTAGARDTQYF
v_gene: TRBV9; CDR3aa: CASSVDRGGTEAFF
v_gene: TRBV11-3; CDR3aa: CASSSRGESSYEQYF
v_gene: TRBV3-1/TRBV3-2; CDR3aa: CASSQVPGAYEQYF
v_gene: TRBV15; CDR3aa: CATSRVPILAGGKDTQYF